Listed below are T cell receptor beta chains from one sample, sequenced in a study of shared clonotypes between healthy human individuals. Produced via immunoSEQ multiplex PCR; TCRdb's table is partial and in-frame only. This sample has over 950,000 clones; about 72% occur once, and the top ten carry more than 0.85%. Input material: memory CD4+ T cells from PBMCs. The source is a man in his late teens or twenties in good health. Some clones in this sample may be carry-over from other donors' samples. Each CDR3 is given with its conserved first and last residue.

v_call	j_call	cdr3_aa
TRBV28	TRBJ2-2	CASSSTSGPGELFF
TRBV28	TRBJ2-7	CASSDSSGIPVRVQYF
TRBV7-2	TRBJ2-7	CASSRRDYEQYF
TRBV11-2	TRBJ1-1	CASSLVKGVNTEAFF
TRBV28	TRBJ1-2	CASSLRERLSYTF
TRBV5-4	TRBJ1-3	CASSSKTGSGNTIYF
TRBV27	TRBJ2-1	CASSLRGLGRGMYNEQFF
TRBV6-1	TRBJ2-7	CASRVAGAHYEQYF
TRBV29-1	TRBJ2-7	CSVAEGPHSYEQYF
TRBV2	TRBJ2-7	CASRATGTLKSEQYF
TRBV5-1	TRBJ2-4	CASSMVAGEDIQYF
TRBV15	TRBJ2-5	CATSKGARETQYF
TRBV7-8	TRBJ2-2	CASGSRAGRGGELFF
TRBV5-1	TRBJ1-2	CASSSLGGEDGYTF
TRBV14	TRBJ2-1	CASSLGSSYNEQFF
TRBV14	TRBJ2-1	CASSPDRGSYNEQFF
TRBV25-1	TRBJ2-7	CASSSRGGGYEQYF
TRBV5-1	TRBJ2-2	CASSLRGQGGELFF
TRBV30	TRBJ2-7	CAWSPLGGTYEQYF
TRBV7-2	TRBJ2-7	CASSFRQNSYEQYF
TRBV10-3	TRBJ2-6	CAISESTGGSSGANVLAF
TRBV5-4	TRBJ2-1	CASSLDGEAYGEQFF
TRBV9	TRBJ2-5	CASSVGGLETQYF
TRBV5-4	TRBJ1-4	CASSTRQGVGEKLFF
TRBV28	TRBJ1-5	CASSGRGGTGVAQHF
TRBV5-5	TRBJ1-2	CASSLNGDYGYTF
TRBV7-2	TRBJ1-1	CASSLMRQPKGAEAFF
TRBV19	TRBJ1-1	CASSTKTDTEAFF
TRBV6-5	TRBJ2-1	CASSSAGASNEQFF
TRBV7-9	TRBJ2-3	CASSTTSGSSDTQYF
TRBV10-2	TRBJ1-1	CASGQHTEAFF
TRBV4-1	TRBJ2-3	CASSPGRGGRGDYTDTQYF
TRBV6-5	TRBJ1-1	CASYSLGTNTEAFF
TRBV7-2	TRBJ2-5	CASSPDRRETQYF
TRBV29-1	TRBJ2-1	CSVTKGGYNEQFF
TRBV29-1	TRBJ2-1	CSVVRLTAGANEQFF
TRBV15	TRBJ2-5	CATSRGTVSGGLQETQYF